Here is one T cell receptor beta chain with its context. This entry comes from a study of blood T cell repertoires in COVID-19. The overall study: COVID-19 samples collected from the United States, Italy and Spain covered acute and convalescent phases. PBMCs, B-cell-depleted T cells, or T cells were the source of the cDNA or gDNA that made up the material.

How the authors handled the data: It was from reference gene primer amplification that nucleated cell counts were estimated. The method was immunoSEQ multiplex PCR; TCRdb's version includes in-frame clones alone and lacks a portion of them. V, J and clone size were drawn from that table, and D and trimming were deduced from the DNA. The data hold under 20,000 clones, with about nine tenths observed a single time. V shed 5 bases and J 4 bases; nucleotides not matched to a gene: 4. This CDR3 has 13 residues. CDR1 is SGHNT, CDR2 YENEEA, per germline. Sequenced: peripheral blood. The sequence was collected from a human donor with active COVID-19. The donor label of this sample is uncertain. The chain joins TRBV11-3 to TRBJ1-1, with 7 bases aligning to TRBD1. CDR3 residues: CASSPTGVTEAFF. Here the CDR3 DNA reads TGTGCCAGCAGCCCCACAGGGGTCACTGAAGCTTTCTTT.